This TCR beta chain is drawn from a study of spatial heterogeneity in lung cancer. On the study more broadly: Follow-up PBMC samples were sequenced when available, at a median of around 2 years after resection.

Stated time point: blood at routine non-recurrence follow-up after resection. Whole RNA from tumor, nontumor lung or frozen PBMC was sequenced unsorted. A unique molecular identifier was attached to every TCR cDNA molecule. MiXCR was run by TCRdb on the 5' RACE reads, yielding one entry per CDR3 protein. The repertoire consists of 39,000 or so distinct CDR3 sequences, with 8% to 11% occurring once and the leading ten covering 17%. This clonotype has only a few counts. The CDR3 extends over 14 amino acids. With 4 bases clipped from V and 7 bases from J, the junction kept 8 bases outside the gene matches. Germline loops: CDR1 SGHRS, CDR2 YFSETQ.

This chain links TRBV5-1 with TRBJ2-1; 7 nucleotides match TRBD1. Sequenced material: PBMCs, taken at follow-up. This receptor was obtained from a female donor with early-stage non-small cell lung cancer. The CDR3 coding sequence is TGCGCCAGCAGCGTACAGGGGACCGGGAATGAGCAGTTCTTC. Translating gives CASSVQGTGNEQFF.